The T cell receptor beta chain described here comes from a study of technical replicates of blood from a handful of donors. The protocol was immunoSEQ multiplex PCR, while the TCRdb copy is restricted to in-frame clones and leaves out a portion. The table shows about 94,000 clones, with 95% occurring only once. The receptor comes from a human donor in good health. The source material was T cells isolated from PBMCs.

The CDR3 loop is CASSLRGRQPQHF. DNA for the CDR3: TGTGCCAGCAGTTTACGGGGTCGTCAGCCCCAGCATTTT. This chain connects TRBV27 to TRBJ1-5; D unclear. Trimming removed 2 bases at V and 6 bases at J, with 8 bases between. CDR3 length: 13 residues. The V gene's germline CDR1 is MNHEY and CDR2 SMNVEV (reference sequence).